This T cell receptor beta chain was documented in a study of metastatic and nonmetastatic thyroid tumors. Every patient was untreated before thyroid surgery. TCRdb re-called the PCR reads with MiXCR. The sample gives roughly 59,000 clones, around 15% of which show up once; about a tenth is in the top ten. Germline V lookup: CDR1 SGHVS, CDR2 FNYEAQ. The CDR3 has 16 amino acids. V was trimmed by 5 bases and J by 2 bases, leaving 17 bases between them. Points from the study as a whole: As reported, TCR beta diversity in blood and tumor was significantly higher in malignant thyroid tumors than in benign nodules.

Concerning this clone: No antigen is known for it. This may be a read error, as it is one base from a much larger clone.

Material for sequencing was blood. The V gene is TRBV7-6, the J gene TRBJ2-3; D not resolved. The source of this sequence is a male donor with papillary thyroid cancer or a benign thyroid nodule (not recorded which). Some clones in this sample may be carry-over from other donors' samples. The CDR3 DNA sequence: TGTGCCAGCAGCGGGGAACGGGTGACCGACACAGATACGCAGTATTTT. Translating it yields CASSGERVTDTDTQYF.